What follows are 7 T cell receptor beta chains derived from one specimen sequenced in a study of Graves' ophthalmopathy and Graves' hyperthyroidism. RNA transcripts yielded amplified TCR beta CDR3 regions. Amplification began with first-round RT-PCR using HTBI primers, then second-round multiplex PCR was performed. MiXCR, run by TCRdb on the multiplex PCR reads, gives a single entry per CDR3 protein. This sample has hundreds of thousands of distinct CDR3 sequences, with around 21% found just once. Sequenced sample: peripheral blood. These receptors all come from a woman between 18 and 30 years old with stable Graves' hyperthyroidism.

This clonotype was found a few times. The chain is built from TRBV6-1 and TRBJ1-1, with no clear D. Germline V lookup: CDR1 MNHNS, CDR2 SASEGT. The CDR3 consists of 15 residues. The V end lost 5 bases, the J end lost 1 base, and 14 bases lay between the germline ends. CDR3 sequence: CASSRGKYPNTEAFF. The CDR3 bases are TGTGCCAGCAGTAGAGGGAAATACCCGAACACTGAAGCTTTCTTT.

This clonotype was recorded at least ten times. The chain has TRBV20-1 and TRBJ1-1; a possible D gene is TRBD1 (6 bases). The CDR3 spans 13 residues. Per the germline V gene, CDR1 is DFQATT and CDR2 is SNEGSKA (reference sequence). V was trimmed by 7 bases and J by 5 bases, leaving 17 bases between them. This chain's CDR3 is CSVWGGRGTEAFF. The DNA for the CDR3 is TGCAGTGTTTGGGGGGGGCGGGGGACTGAAGCTTTCTTT.

This clonotype was counted only a few times. The J gene is TRBJ1-6, the V gene TRBV6-5, with D maybe TRBD1 (5 bases). The CDR3 is 17 residues long. The V end lost 0 bases, the J end lost 0 bases, and 9 bases lay between the germline ends. In germline, CDR1 is MNHEY, CDR2 SVGAGI. The CDR3 DNA reads TGTGCCAGCAGTTACTCGACAGTGGGCTCCTATAATTCACCCCTCCACTTT. The encoded protein is CASSYSTVGSYNSPLHF.

This chain uses TRBV24-1 with TRBJ1-1; 7 bases match TRBD1. Germline trimming cut 4 bases from V and 0 bases from J; bases unmatched to any gene: 7. Per the germline V gene, CDR1 is KGHDR and CDR2 is SFDVKD. CDR3 size: 16 residues. The CDR3 coding sequence is TGTGCCACCAGTGAAGACAGGGCCCTTATGAACACTGAAGCTTTCTTT. Residues: CATSEDRALMNTEAFF.

V gene TRBV6-1 combines with J gene TRBJ1-1; 8 positions agree with TRBD1. The CDR3 has 15 residues. V dropped 6 bases and J dropped 7; count of bases not matched to a gene: 13. Germline V gene data show CDR1 as MNHNS and CDR2 as SASEGT. The CDR3 is CASSALRGRKGEAFF. The CDR3 DNA reads TGTGCCAGCAGCGCACTCAGGGGGCGAAAGGGTGAAGCTTTCTTT.

At least ten counts were recorded for this clonotype. The V call is TRBV20-1, the J call TRBJ2-7, with 9 bases fitting TRBD1. This CDR3 region has 15 residues. Trimming took 6 bases from V and 7 from J; bases not matched to a gene: 16. The germline V gene encodes CDR1 DFQATT and CDR2 SNEGSKA (reference sequence). The CDR3 bases are TGCAGTGCCTCGGTGACATGGGACAGGGCGGGGGAGCAGTACTTC. This encodes CSASVTWDRAGEQYF.

This clonotype occurred many times. This chain uses TRBV6-1 with TRBJ2-2; 8 bases match TRBD1. CDR3 length equals 14 residues. V gave up 8 bases and J gave up 5 bases; unmatched junction bases: 7. Germline V gene sequence: CDR1 MNHNS, CDR2 SASEGT. CDR3 DNA sequence: TGTGCCAGCGGAGGACAGGGTGGGACCGGGGAGCTGTTTTTT. Translated, it gives CASGGQGGTGELFF.